The T cell receptor (beta chain) described here comes from a study of blood T cell repertoires in COVID-19. Study overall: The United States, Italy and Spain provided the acute and convalescent COVID-19 samples. Sources were T cells, B-cell-depleted T cells, or PBMCs; the material itself was cDNA or gDNA.

The count of this clone is one. Trimming took 4 bases from V and 2 from J; bases not matched to a gene: 8. The length of the CDR3 is 17 residues. Germline V lookup: CDR1 WSHSY, CDR2 SAAADI. Original methodology: It was from reference gene primer amplification that nucleated cell counts were estimated. The method was immunoSEQ multiplex PCR; TCRdb's version includes in-frame clones alone and lacks a portion of them. V and J calls and clone size come straight from that table; D and trimming were deduced from the DNA. The sample shows under 250,000 clones, just under 85% of them seen only once. The chain employs TRBV10-2 and TRBJ1-2; TRBD1 aligns across 12 bases. The sequencing sample was made of peripheral blood. The sequence was obtained from a woman aged 45-60 years with active or convalescent COVID-19. CDR3 in DNA: TGCGCCAGCAGTGGGGGGACAGGGGGCGCGGAGAACTATGGCTACACCTTC. Translation gives CASSGGTGGAENYGYTF.